The entry that follows covers one TCR beta chain sequence. A J-beta primer mix and a sample-barcoded 5' primer were used in a second PCR of about 7 to 12 cycles. Each CDR3 protein gets one entry after TCRdb re-called the 5' RACE reads with MiXCR. The table includes roughly 790,000 distinct CDR3 sequences, about 42% detected once. This sample was taken from a study of blood T cells in healthy people across ages. Sequences were obtained from blood. The TCR sequence derives from a woman aged 55-70 years in good health.

The CDR3 bases are TGTGCCAGTAGGTCAGAGGGCAGCTCCTATAATTCACCCCTCCACTTT. Translated: CASRSEGSSYNSPLHF. The V call is TRBV2, the J call TRBJ1-6, with D unclear. CDR3 length equals 16 residues. CDR1 SNHLY and CDR2 FYNNEI come from the germline V gene. V was cut by 9 bases and J by 0 bases, with 15 bases left in between.